This T cell receptor beta chain is drawn from a study of T cell responses to AZD1222 COVID-19 vaccine. Data came from immunoSEQ multiplex PCR; TCRdb stores just in-frame clones and leaves some out. The repertoire has more than 70,000 clones, roughly nine tenths of them found once; the top ten carry 3.3%. CDR1 SGDLS and CDR2 YYNGEE come from the germline V gene. V was pared by 4 bases and J by 1 base, with 6 bases between. The CDR3 has 14 amino acids. The chain uses TRBV9 and TRBJ2-6; no clear D gene. The specimen comprised peripheral blood, sampled 28 days after the second AZD1222 dose. The sequence was obtained from an adult who received the AZD1222 COVID-19 vaccine. This CDR3 reads CASSPFSGANVLTF. The CDR3 nucleotides read TGTGCCAGCAGCCCCTTTTCTGGGGCCAACGTCCTGACTTTC.